The 6 T cell receptor beta chains reported below all come from one sample, sequenced in a study of patients and donors after allogeneic stem cell transplantation. TCRdb re-called the RT-PCR reads through MiXCR, storing one row per CDR3 protein. Of around 90,000 distinct CDR3 sequences in the sample, 45% to 50% were seen once. Source material: blood, either unsorted or a sorted T cell fraction (not recorded which). The receptors shown here come from a human donor who was either an allogeneic HSCT recipient or a stem cell or donor lymphocyte infusion donor (not recorded which). It is not recorded whose cells these are; they may come from a transplant donor.

The V gene is TRBV28, the J gene TRBJ1-1, with 9 nucleotides matching TRBD1. The CDR3 is 14 residues long. Trimming cost V 7 bases and J 5 bases; bases outside gene matches: 8. Germline CDR1 reads MDHEN; CDR2 reads SYDVKM. The CDR3 protein is CASKTGGEGTEAFF. The CDR3 bases are TGTGCCAGCAAGACAGGGGGGGAGGGAACTGAAGCTTTCTTT.

This chain uses TRBV5-5 with TRBJ1-4; D perhaps matches TRBD1 (5 bases). Trimming stripped 5 bases from V and 8 bases from J, with 13 bases between. The V gene's germline CDR1 is SGHKS and CDR2 YYEKEE (reference sequence). The CDR3 runs 13 residues. CDR3 DNA sequence: TGTGCCAGCAGTTCCTCGAGGGGCGAAAAACTGTTTTTT. Its protein product is CASSSSRGEKLFF.

The chain links TRBV4-2 to TRBJ1-6; TRBD1 is a possible D gene (5 bases). The CDR3 sequence is 12 residues long. V was shortened by 7 bases and J by 8 bases, with 9 bases between the two germline ends. CDR1 and CDR2 from the germline V gene are LGHNA and YNFKEQ. CDR3 residues: CASTREDSPLHF. In DNA form, the CDR3 reads TGTGCCAGCACCAGGGAGGATTCACCCCTCCACTTT.

The rearrangement joins TRBV28 to TRBJ1-1, with D uncertain. V was cut by 3 bases and J by 1 base, with 6 bases left in between. Germline-derived CDR1 and CDR2 are MDHEN and SYDVKM. The CDR3 totals 13 residues. The CDR3 sequence is CASSFRRNTEAFF. As DNA, the CDR3 is TGTGCCAGCAGTTTTAGGCGGAACACTGAAGCTTTCTTT.

This clonotype has a handful of counts. The chain has TRBV6-1 and TRBJ1-5; 8 bases are a match to TRBD1. The CDR3 is 14 residues long. The J segment lost 2 bases and the V segment lost 10 bases, leaving 7 bases of the junction unmatched. Germline V lookup: CDR1 MNHNS, CDR2 SASEGT. This chain's CDR3 is CAIQLTGGNQPQHF. The CDR3 DNA reads TGTGCCATACAACTGACAGGGGGCAATCAGCCCCAGCATTTT.

This clonotype has just a few counts. The chain uses TRBV14 and TRBJ1-1, with a weak D call TRBD1 (5 bases). Trimming shortened V by 4 bases and J by 0 bases, and 9 bases separated the two germline ends. Looked up from germline, CDR1 is SGHDN and CDR2 is FVKESK. CDR3 size: 14 residues. The CDR3 spells CASSPRALNTEAFF. The CDR3 coding sequence is TGTGCCAGCAGCCCCAGGGCCCTGAACACTGAAGCTTTCTTT.